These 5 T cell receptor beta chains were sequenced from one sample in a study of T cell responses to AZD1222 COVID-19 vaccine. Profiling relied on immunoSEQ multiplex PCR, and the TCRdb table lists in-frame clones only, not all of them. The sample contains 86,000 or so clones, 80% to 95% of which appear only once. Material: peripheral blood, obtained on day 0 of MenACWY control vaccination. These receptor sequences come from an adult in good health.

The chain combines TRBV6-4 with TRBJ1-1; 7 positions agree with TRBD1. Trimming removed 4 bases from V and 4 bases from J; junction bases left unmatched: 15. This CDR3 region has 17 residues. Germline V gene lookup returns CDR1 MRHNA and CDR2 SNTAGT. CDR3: CASSVSRDRVLFTEAFF. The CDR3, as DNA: TGTGCCAGCAGTGTCTCTCGGGACAGAGTTCTCTTCACTGAAGCTTTCTTT.

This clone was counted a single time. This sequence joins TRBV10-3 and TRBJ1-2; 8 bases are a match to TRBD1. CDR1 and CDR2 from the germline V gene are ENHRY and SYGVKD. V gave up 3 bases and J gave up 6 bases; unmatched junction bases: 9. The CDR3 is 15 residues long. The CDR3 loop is CAISDSGQGTNGYTF. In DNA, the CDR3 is TGTGCCATCAGTGATTCCGGACAGGGCACCAATGGCTACACCTTC.

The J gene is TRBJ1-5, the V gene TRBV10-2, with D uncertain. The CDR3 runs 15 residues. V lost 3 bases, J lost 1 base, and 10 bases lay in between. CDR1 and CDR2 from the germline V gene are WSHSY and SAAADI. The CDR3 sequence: CASSESGGSNQPQHF. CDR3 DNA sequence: TGCGCCAGCAGTGAATCGGGAGGGAGCAATCAGCCCCAGCATTTT.

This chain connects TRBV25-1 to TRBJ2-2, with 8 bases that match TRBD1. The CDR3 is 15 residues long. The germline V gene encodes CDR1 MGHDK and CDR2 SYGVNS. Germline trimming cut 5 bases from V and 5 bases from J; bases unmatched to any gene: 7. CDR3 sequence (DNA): TGTGCCAGCAGTAGCTCAGGGGGCGCGACCGGGGAGCTGTTTTTT. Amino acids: CASSSSGGATGELFF. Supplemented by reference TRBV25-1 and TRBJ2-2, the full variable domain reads EADIYQTPRYLVIGTGKKITLECSQTMGHDKMYWYQQDPGMELHLIHYSYGVNSTEKGDLSSESTVSRIRTEHFPLTLESARPSHTSQYLCASSSSGGATGELFFGEGSRLTVL.

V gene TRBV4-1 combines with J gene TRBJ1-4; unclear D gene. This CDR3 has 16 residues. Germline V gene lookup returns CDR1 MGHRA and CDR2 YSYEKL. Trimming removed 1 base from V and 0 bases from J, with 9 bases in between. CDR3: CASSQGTVATNEKLFF. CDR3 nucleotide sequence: TGCGCCAGCAGCCAAGGGACGGTGGCAACTAATGAAAAACTGTTTTTT.